The entry below gives a single T cell receptor beta chain sequence along with its context. The target antigen is unknown. This entry comes from a study of CD8+CD57+ T cells in acquired aplastic anemia. As for the study in general: Each DNA sample taken from sorted CD4+ and CD8+ cells came to approximately 3.2 ug on average. Findings of the study overall: Simpson's diversity of CD8+ cells was not significantly different in patients compared with controls. The number of CD8+ CDR3 sequences shared by patients and controls was approximately 30.

Investigators profiled TCR beta VDJ and CDR3 from genomic DNA template. One entry per CDR3 protein results from TCRdb running MiXCR on the reads. The sample has hundreds of thousands of distinct CDR3 sequences; 70% to 85% are singletons. Sequencing was done on patients that had shown CD8+CD57+ cell expansion by flow cytometry. The cohort consisted entirely of patients having severe acquired aplastic anemia. Germline lookup yields CDR1 SGDLS and CDR2 YYNGEE. Trimming at V came to 3 bases and at J to 15 bases, leaving 13 bases not matched to a gene. This CDR3 region has 14 residues. This TCR came from a human donor with aplastic anemia. The material sequenced was sorted CD4+, CD8+, or CD8+CD57+ T cells (not recorded which) from PBMCs. The chain carries TRBV9 and TRBJ2-1; the match to TRBD1 covers 9 bases. CDR3 amino acids: CASSAGTGQGDTFF. CDR3 coding DNA: TGTGCCAGCAGCGCGGGGACAGGGCAAGGAGATACGTTCTTC. The full variable domain, in which reference TRBV9 and TRBJ2-1 provide the parts outside the CDR3, is DSGVTQTPKHLITATGQRVTLRCSPRSGDLSVYWYQQSLDQGLQFLIQYYNGEERAKGNILERFSAQQFPDLHSELNLSSLELGDSALYFCASSAGTGQGDTFFGPGTRLTVL.